These T cell receptor beta chains were read from a single sample in a study of blood T cell repertoires in COVID-19. Assay used: immunoSEQ multiplex PCR; TCRdb lists only in-frame clones, some missing. Of about 50,000 clones listed, around 81% are singletons. The sample consisted of peripheral blood. Source of these receptors: a man in his sixties or seventies with active COVID-19. The CDR3 runs from the conserved cysteine through the conserved F or W. A D gene is named only where the DNA matches it firmly.

j_gene	d_gene	v_gene	CDR3aa	CDR3nt
TRBJ1-4	.	TRBV4-2	CASSQDRKNEKLFF	TGTGCCAGCAGCCAAGACAGGAAGAATGAAAAACTGTTTTTT
TRBJ1-4	.	TRBV3-1/TRBV3-2	CASSSGQPDKKLFF	TGTGCCAGCAGCTCCGGACAGCCCGATAAGAAACTGTTTTTT
TRBJ1-1	.	TRBV11-3	CASSFQTGAAFF	TGTGCCAGCAGCTTCCAAACAGGAGCGGCTTTCTTT
TRBJ2-3	TRBD2	TRBV4-2	CASSRTSGGPVDTQYF	TGTGCCAGCAGCCGAACTAGCGGGGGGCCCGTAGATACGCAGTATTTT
TRBJ2-7	TRBD1	TRBV2	CASSPGTGQYEQYF	TGTGCCAGCAGTCCCGGGACAGGCCAATACGAGCAGTACTTC
TRBJ2-6	.	TRBV18	CASSPTGGAPGANVLTF	TGTGCCAGCTCACCTACAGGGGGGGCTCCTGGGGCCAACGTCCTGACTTTC
TRBJ1-6	.	TRBV5-1	CASSLSDRTDSPLHF	TGCGCCAGCAGCTTGTCCGACAGGACGGATTCACCCCTCCACTTT
TRBJ1-2	TRBD1	TRBV5-6	CASSLAGTANYYTF	TGTGCCAGCAGCTTGGCCGGGACAGCCAACTACTACACCTTC
TRBJ2-5	.	TRBV11-1	CASSSQGGETQYF	TGTGCCAGCAGTTCACAGGGGGGGGAGACCCAGTACTTC
TRBJ1-2	.	TRBV28	CASRDSNYGYTF	TGTGCCAGCAGGGACAGCAACTATGGCTACACCTTC